This entry concerns a single T cell receptor beta chain. Its antigen remains unidentified. Base qualities are not provided; no much larger clone lies one nucleotide away. At the junction V is shortened by 2 bases and J by 4 bases, with 9 bases in between. Via the germline V gene, CDR1 is SGHRS and CDR2 YFSETQ. Measured from the cysteine to the phenylalanine, the CDR3 is 13 residues long. Just CDR3 DNA is preserved here, 39 bases in frame from base 1. The record originates from a study of T cells in narcolepsy (dated by TCRdb to 2017 to 2018). About the study as a whole: Healthy control donors were enrolled in the study alongside patients who had narcolepsy type 1 or type 2 (NT1, NT2). To look for autoreactive T cells in narcolepsy patients that target self-antigens of hypocretin neurons (hypocretin, TRIB2), the study used TCR Vbeta sequencing to follow clonotypes in blood and CSF. What the work shows at the level of the full study, not this receptor alone: Numbers of sequenced blood memory CD4+ clonotypes were comparable, with averages of approximately 40,000 in patients and more than 30,000 in controls. No sequences matching autoreactive T cell clones were present in some of the blood memory CD4+ repertoires from patients and controls. HCRT-specific and TRIB2-specific autoreactive clonotypes were highlighted in plots that compared CD4+ T cell clonotypes in CSF versus blood from the same patient. According to the report, autoreactive clonotypes were detected serially in the blood of the same patients and of different patients, but not in healthy controls.

Library construction relied on the immunoSEQ multiplex PCR assay. TCRdb limited this immuneACCESS table to in-frame rearrangements with V and J called. A share of clones is missing; checked studies link under half to unresolved V genes, and the rest is unexplained. The sample includes 30,000 to 45,000 clones, with approximately 85% observed a single time. The ten largest clones take up 1.5% to 2% of the sample. For TCR Vbeta sequencing, memory CD4+ T cells were sorted ex vivo from the peripheral blood of both healthy controls and narcolepsy patients. The sequence derives from a human donor with narcolepsy. Recombination linked TRBV5-1 to TRBJ1-1; tentative D gene TRBD1, with 5 bases matching. Sequencing used CD45RA- memory CD4+ T cells from PBMCs. What the cell subset or site label conveys for this sample: memory T cells sorted ex vivo from peripheral blood. The CDR3 protein is CASSFGGGTEAFF. The bases are TGCGCCAGCAGCTTCGGGGGAGGCACTGAAGCTTTCTTT.